This passage covers 15 T cell receptor beta chains from one sample sequenced in a study of kidney transplant recipient with SARS-CoV-2 infection. MiXCR, run by TCRdb on the reads, gives a single entry per CDR3 protein. The sample lists roughly 250,000 distinct CDR3 sequences, more than 25% seen once, with roughly 7.3% in the top ten. Here the sequenced sample was a blood sample, taken at baseline and between days 110 and 120 from a kidney transplant recipient. The source is a male patient in his thirties who had COVID-19 and was a kidney transplant recipient. Some T cells may have come from the graft donor.

The sample holds many counts of this clonotype. The CDR3 DNA reads as TGCAGTGCTAGAAGTGTGGGGGTCCTTCCGACTAATGAAAAACTGTTTTTT. It encodes CSARSVGVLPTNEKLFF. The V call is TRBV20-1, the J call TRBJ1-4; the D gene is possibly TRBD1 (5 bases). The V end lost 2 bases, the J end lost 2 bases, and 18 bases lay between the germline ends. This CDR3 contains 17 residues. In germline, CDR1 is DFQATT, CDR2 SNEGSKA (reference sequence).

In this sample, this clonotype turned up many times. The chain employs TRBV19 and TRBJ2-6, with a tentative D call TRBD2 (5 bases). CDR1 and CDR2 from the germline V gene are LNHDA and SQIVND (reference sequence). The V end lost 5 bases, the J end lost 5 bases, and 13 bases lay between the germline ends. The CDR3 extends over 15 amino acids. The CDR3 here is CASSPSGSRANVLTF. CDR3 nucleotides: TGTGCCAGTAGTCCAAGCGGTTCTAGGGCCAACGTCCTGACTTTC.

The table lists this clonotype with a count of one. A much larger clone differs by one base, so this may be a read error. This rearrangement joins TRBV4-3 to TRBJ1-2; no definite D call. The ends were cut back, 4 bases at V and 4 bases at J, with 22 bases in the middle. CDR1 and CDR2 from the germline V gene are LGHNA and YSLEER. The CDR3 contains 17 residues. The CDR3 DNA follows: TGCGCCAGCAGCCGGTACCCAGGACGTCGAAGGACCTATGGCTACACCTTC. Its translation: CASSRYPGRRRTYGYTF.

On this clonotype: A much larger clone sits a single nucleotide away, making a read error possible. CDR3 sequence: CATEGSTSCNEQFF. The CDR3 region has the DNA TGCGCCACCGAAGGCTCAACCTCCTGCAATGAGCAGTTCTTC. The chain recombines TRBV10-3 with TRBJ2-1; D not resolved. This CDR3 region has 14 residues. Germline V lookup: CDR1 ENHRY, CDR2 SYGVKD.

This clonotype has at least ten counts. This chain links TRBV5-4 with TRBJ2-5; D unclear. Germline V lookup: CDR1 SGHNT, CDR2 YYREEE (reference sequence). V lost 2 bases, J lost 0 bases, and 8 bases lay in between. The length of the CDR3 is 14 residues. CDR3 residues: CASSFRLNQETQYF. The CDR3 region has the DNA TGTGCCAGCAGCTTTAGGCTAAACCAAGAGACCCAGTACTTC.

Note on this clonotype: A read error may be the cause here, since a much bigger clone is one base away. The rearrangement links TRBV5-1 to TRBJ1-6; no definite D call. Germline V CDR1 and CDR2: SGHRS, YFSETQ. The CDR3 is made up of 12 amino acids. The CDR3 coding sequence is TGCGCCGGCAGCGCCGGGAATTCACCCCTCCACTTT. Its protein product is CAGSAGNSPLHF.

As regards this clonotype: A much larger clone is a single base away; this may be a read error. V and J are TRBV28 and TRBJ2-5; D unresolved. The DNA end favors TRBJ2-7, so the J call may be wrong. Germline V gene lookup returns CDR1 MDHEN and CDR2 SYDVKM. The CDR3 has 12 residues. DNA of the CDR3: TGTACCAGCAGTTCCCAAACGGACGAGCAGTACTTC. The encoded protein is CTSSSQTDEQYF.

The sample holds many counts of this clonotype. The chain has TRBV10-1 and TRBJ1-2; D is unclear. Germline V lookup: CDR1 WNHNN, CDR2 SYGVQD (reference sequence). There are 17 residues in the CDR3. V was shortened by 5 bases and J by 4 bases, with 23 bases between the two germline ends. In DNA form, the CDR3 reads TGCGCCAGCAGTAGAACCCAAAGATCGCGAAAGACCTATGGCTACACCTTC. Translation gives CASSRTQRSRKTYGYTF.

With regard to this clonotype: A much larger clone sits a single nucleotide away, making a read error possible. The chain uses TRBV20-1 and TRBJ2-6, with a tentative D call TRBD1 (5 bases). CDR1 is DFQATT, CDR2 SNEGSKA, per germline (reference sequence). The CDR3 has 16 amino acids. CDR3 loop: CSARGDRVAGANVPTF. CDR3 DNA: TGCAGTGCTAGAGGAGACCGGGTTGCTGGGGCCAACGTCCCGACTTTC.

Regarding this clonotype: One base away lies a much larger clone, so this may be a sequencing read error. The chain employs TRBV6-6 and TRBJ1-3; possibly TRBD1 for D (6 bases). Trimming shortened V by 2 bases and J by 9 bases, and 14 bases separated the two germline ends. This CDR3 contains 14 residues. The germline gives CDR1 MNHNY, CDR2 SVGAGI (reference sequence). The CDR3: CASSYGGAESTIYF. DNA for the CDR3: TGTGCCAGCAGTTACGGGGGGGCCGAAAGCACCATATATTTT.

About this clonotype itself: This may be a read error: a much more frequent sequence differs by one nucleotide. The J gene is TRBJ1-2, the V gene TRBV7-1, with D uncertain. TRBV7-1 is an open reading frame whose function is uncertain. The CDR3 is made up of 17 amino acids. V was shortened by 7 bases and J by 4 bases, with 25 bases between the two germline ends. The CDR3 DNA reads as TGTGCCAGCAACGGACCAGGTCACGAGGGAAAGACCTATGGCTACACCTTC. This translates into CASNGPGHEGKTYGYTF.

This clonotype was found a few times. The rearrangement joins TRBV19 to TRBJ1-2; no clear D gene. Deletions cut 4 bases from V and 4 bases from J, with 22 bases between. Germline CDR1 is LNHDA and CDR2 is SQIVND (reference sequence). The CDR3 is 17 residues long. The chain's CDR3 is CASSNSQTNRKTYGYTF. DNA of the CDR3: TGTGCCAGTAGTAACTCACAGACAAATCGAAAGACCTATGGCTACACCTTC. The variable domain in full, completed from reference TRBV19 and TRBJ1-2, reads DGGITQSPKYLFRKEGQNVTLSCEQNLNHDAMYWYRQDPGQGLRLIYYSQIVNDFQKGDIAEGYSVSREKKESFPLTVTSAQKNPTAFYLCASSNSQTNRKTYGYTFGSGTRLTVV.

In its sample, this clonotype was seen many times. The chain links TRBV19 to TRBJ1-2; the D is unclear. The CDR3 spans 17 residues. Trimming removed 5 bases from V and 4 bases from J, with 23 bases in between. The germline gives CDR1 LNHDA, CDR2 SQIVND (reference sequence). Written as DNA, the CDR3 is TGTGCCAGTAGTCCCTCGCAGACAAATCGAAAGACCTATGGCTACACCTTC. As protein: CASSPSQTNRKTYGYTF.

Details on this clonotype: With a much larger clone just one base away, this may be a read error. Because the CDR3's place on the DNA is in doubt, the DNA is left out and the CDR3 is given as listed by TCRdb. The V call is TRBV7-5, the J call TRBJ1-2. TRBV7-5 has pseudogene status. Both ends counted, the CDR3 spans 19 residues. The CDR3 here is CISVPERSYEVGKTYGHTF.

This clonotype was seen at least ten times. The V gene is TRBV19, the J gene TRBJ2-2, with 12 bases identical to TRBD1. V gave up 2 bases and J gave up 5 bases; unmatched junction bases: 3. The CDR3 runs to 16 residues. Germline CDR1 and CDR2: LNHDA and SQIVND (reference sequence). CDR3 sequence (DNA): TGTGCCAGTAGTATAAGGGACAGGGGGCCGACCGGGGAGCTGTTTTTT. This codes for CASSIRDRGPTGELFF.